This T cell receptor (beta chain) originates from a study of T cell responses to AZD1222 COVID-19 vaccine. Produced via immunoSEQ multiplex PCR; TCRdb's table is partial and in-frame only. The sample gives approximately 140,000 clones, over 90% of which show up once; 0.85% to 0.95% is in the top ten. Study findings and constraints: Once two AZD1222 doses were given, Spike-specific TCR breadth and depth went up. The donor cohort was predominantly white British with a female majority, and clonal diversity may have been underestimated. Unmutated variant regions are reportedly the target of nearly half of TCRs that are spike-specific.

The CDR3 is 17 amino acids. Unmatched junction bases numbered 5, after V lost 4 bases and J lost 1 base. From germline, CDR1 is SGDLS and CDR2 YYNGEE. Comment on this clone: Its antigen remains unidentified.

The chain carries TRBV9 and TRBJ2-2; 12 bases match TRBD2. The clonotype originates from an adult in good health. The source was peripheral blood, collected on day 0 of MenACWY control vaccination. In nucleotides, the CDR3 is TGTGCCAGCAGCCTGACTAGCGGGGGAGAGAACACCGGGGAGCTGTTTTTT. It translates to CASSLTSGGENTGELFF.